A single sample is the source of the 28 T cell receptor beta chains below, sequenced in a study of blood T cell repertoires in COVID-19. Method: immunoSEQ multiplex PCR; TCRdb's copy keeps in-frame clones and lacks some. The repertoire holds about 130,000 clones, with around 86% as singletons. Source material: PBMCs or T cells enriched from blood (not recorded which). The receptors originated from a man aged 25 to 40 who had recovered from COVID-19.

The chain uses TRBV7-9 and TRBJ2-2, with a possible D match to TRBD1 (6 bases). The CDR3 length is 19 residues. V lost 2 bases and J 0 bases, leaving 19 bases between the germline ends. Germline V CDR1 and CDR2: SEHNR, FQNEAQ (reference sequence). Here the CDR3 reads CASSLRGTLIEPNTGELFF. CDR3 coding DNA: TGTGCCAGCAGCTTAAGGGGGACCTTAATAGAACCGAACACCGGGGAGCTGTTTTTT.

This chain connects TRBV6-5 to TRBJ2-4, with 9 bases matching TRBD2. Trimming at V came to 6 bases and at J to 10 bases, leaving 7 bases not matched to a gene. Germline loops: CDR1 MNHEY, CDR2 SVGAGI. The CDR3 contains 13 residues. CDR3 loop: CASRISGSDIQYF. CDR3 coding DNA: TGTGCCAGCAGAATTAGCGGGAGCGATATTCAGTACTTC.

CDR3 sequence reads: CASSDGTGGHTGELFF. In DNA form, the CDR3 reads TGCGCCAGCAGCGACGGGACAGGGGGGCACACCGGGGAGCTGTTTTTT. The chain couples TRBV5-1 to TRBJ2-2; the match to TRBD1 covers 11 bases. The CDR3 runs 16 residues. J lost 3 bases, V lost 4 bases, and 5 bases had no gene match. Germline V CDR1 and CDR2: SGHRS, YFSETQ.

As DNA, the CDR3 is TGTGCCAGCAGCTTACCGCCCAGGTCTATGAACACTGAAGCTTTCTTT. It yields the protein CASSLPPRSMNTEAFF. The chain recombines TRBV13 with TRBJ1-1; D is undetermined. Germline loops: CDR1 PRHDT, CDR2 FYEKMQ (reference sequence). V lost 2 bases, J lost 0 bases, and 13 bases lay in between. This CDR3 region has 16 residues.

The V call is TRBV25-1, the J call TRBJ2-1, with TRBD2 matching 9 bases. J lost 2 bases, V lost 6 bases, and 11 bases had no gene match. Looked up from germline, CDR1 is MGHDK and CDR2 is SYGVNS. This CDR3 has 17 amino acids. The CDR3: CASSPPGASGAYNEQFF. The CDR3, as DNA: TGTGCCAGCAGCCCCCCCGGGGCTAGCGGGGCCTACAATGAGCAGTTCTTC.

The J gene is TRBJ2-1, the V gene TRBV29-1; D is perhaps TRBD1 (5 bases). This CDR3 region has 13 residues. Germline values: CDR1 SQVTM, CDR2 ANQGSEA. Trimming pared 6 bases from V and 0 bases from J, leaving 9 bases between. The CDR3 sequence: CSVQEYSYNEQFF. CDR3 bases: TGCAGCGTACAGGAATACTCCTACAATGAGCAGTTCTTC.

The chain joins TRBV29-1 to TRBJ1-2, with 8 bases aligning to TRBD1. Germline lookup yields CDR1 SQVTM and CDR2 ANQGSEA. After removal of 0 bases from V and 6 bases from J, the junction contained 9 bases not matched to a gene. The length of the CDR3 is 15 residues. The CDR3 DNA reads as TGCAGCGTTGAAGAAGGGACAGGAGGGCGTGATGGCTACACCTTC. This encodes CSVEEGTGGRDGYTF.

The sample holds a few counts of this clone. The CDR3 DNA reads TGTGCCAGCAGCCGGGGGAGGGTGAGCAATCAGCCCCAGCATTTT. Amino acid sequence: CASSRGRVSNQPQHF. The V call is TRBV5-6, the J call TRBJ1-5, with D maybe TRBD1 (5 bases). Germline V gene sequence: CDR1 SGHDT, CDR2 YYEEEE. The CDR3 contains 15 residues. Between the trimmed V and J ends, which lost 4 bases and 1 base, there was a span of 12 bases.

The gene calls are TRBV3-1 (or the pseudogene TRBV3-2) and TRBJ1-1; D perhaps matches TRBD1 (6 bases). Looked up from germline, CDR1 is LGHDT and CDR2 is YNNKEL (reference sequence). The V end was cut by 4 bases, the J end by 1 base, with 7 bases between. The CDR3 has 13 amino acids. The CDR3 DNA is TGTGCCAGCAGCCCACAGGGGAACACTGAAGCTTTCTTT. This codes for CASSPQGNTEAFF.

This chain joins TRBV10-2 and TRBJ2-5; 9 bases map to TRBD1. Germline trimming cut 6 bases from V and 3 bases from J; bases unmatched to any gene: 5. Per the germline V gene, CDR1 is WSHSY and CDR2 is SAAADI. There are 14 residues in the CDR3. The CDR3 DNA reads TGCGCCAGCAGACGCGACAGGGGGGAAGAGACCCAGTACTTC. It is translated as CASRRDRGEETQYF.

The CDR3 sequence is CAISGARATEAFF. For the CDR3, the DNA is TGTGCCATCAGTGGGGCCAGGGCTACTGAAGCTTTCTTT. The chain couples TRBV10-3 to TRBJ1-1, with D tentatively TRBD1 (5 bases). CDR3 length: 13 residues. V was pared by 4 bases and J by 5 bases, with 11 bases between. The germline gives CDR1 ENHRY, CDR2 SYGVKD.

The chain uses TRBV19 and TRBJ1-1; D perhaps matches TRBD1 (6 bases). Germline CDR1 reads LNHDA; CDR2 reads SQIVND (reference sequence). This CDR3 contains 13 residues. The V end lost 7 bases, the J end lost 8 bases, and 17 bases lay between the germline ends. CDR3 sequence reads: CASTIGGTSEAFF. In DNA, the CDR3 is TGTGCCAGTACCATTGGGGGCACAAGCGAAGCTTTCTTT. The full variable domain, with the rest looked up from reference TRBV19 and TRBJ1-1, is DGGITQSPKYLFRKEGQNVTLSCEQNLNHDAMYWYRQDPGQGLRLIYYSQIVNDFQKGDIAEGYSVSREKKESFPLTVTSAQKNPTAFYLCASTIGGTSEAFFGQGTRLTVV.

This clone was observed a few times. This sequence joins TRBV7-9 and TRBJ2-7, with 11 bases matching TRBD2. CDR3 length: 15 residues. V shed 5 bases, J shed 4 bases, and the junction held 7 bases outside the gene matches. The germline CDR1 and CDR2 sequences are SEHNR and FQNEAQ (reference sequence). The DNA for the CDR3 is TGTGCCAGCAGCCCCTTACTAGCGGGAGAGTACGAGCAGTACTTC. It is translated as CASSPLLAGEYEQYF.

The DNA for the CDR3 is TGTGCCAGCACCAGGACACAAACTAATGAAAAACTGTTTTTT. The encoded protein is CASTRTQTNEKLFF. This sequence joins TRBV5-5 and TRBJ1-4; TRBD1 might be the D (5 bases). From germline, CDR1 is SGHKS and CDR2 YYEKEE (reference sequence). The CDR3 sequence is 14 residues long. Trimming took off 6 bases at V and 1 base at J, with 10 bases between the two ends.

The J gene is TRBJ1-2, the V gene TRBV6-5; 9 nucleotides line up with TRBD1. CDR1 is MNHEY and CDR2 is SVGAGI in the germline V gene. V was clipped by 2 bases and J by 2 bases; unmatched bases: 3. The CDR3 is made up of 15 amino acids. CDR3 DNA: TGTGCCAGCAGTTACCTGACAGGGGGAAACTATGGCTACACCTTC. Its translation is CASSYLTGGNYGYTF.

The chain has TRBV28 and TRBJ1-6, with 7 bases aligning to TRBD1. The ends lost 5 bases at V and 5 bases at J; junction bases unmatched: 6. The V gene's germline CDR1 is MDHEN and CDR2 SYDVKM. This CDR3 contains 15 residues. CDR3 DNA sequence: TGTGCCAGCAGTCCCGGGACAGCCAATAATTCACCCCTCCACTTT. It encodes CASSPGTANNSPLHF.

The chain combines TRBV19 with TRBJ1-3; no clear D. The V gene's germline CDR1 is LNHDA and CDR2 SQIVND (reference sequence). The V end was cut by 5 bases, the J end by 0 bases, with 14 bases between. The CDR3 is 16 residues long. In nucleotides, the CDR3 is TGTGCCAGTAGTTACTTTCTACGGGACTCTGGAAACACCATATATTTT. It yields the protein CASSYFLRDSGNTIYF.

The genes are TRBV12-5 and TRBJ1-1; D is perhaps TRBD1 (6 bases). Trimming cost V 5 bases and J 0 bases, with 13 bases left between them. The CDR3 runs 15 residues. Germline V gene data show CDR1 as LGHNT and CDR2 as FRNRAP. The CDR3 protein is CASGKTGNMNTEAFF. CDR3 bases: TGTGCTAGTGGTAAGACAGGCAACATGAACACTGAAGCTTTCTTT.

This clone was observed a handful of times. The genes are TRBV27 and TRBJ2-7, with D possibly matching TRBD2 (6 bases). Trimming cost V 2 bases and J 3 bases, with 8 bases left between them. The CDR3 loop spans 13 amino acids. The germline gives CDR1 MNHEY, CDR2 SMNVEV (reference sequence). In DNA, the CDR3 is TGTGCCAGCAGTTTACGGCGGGACTACGAGCAGTACTTC. The encoded protein is CASSLRRDYEQYF.

The chain links TRBV6-5 to TRBJ1-4; 11 nucleotides align to TRBD1. Trimming removed 8 bases from V and 7 bases from J; junction bases left unmatched: 6. Germline lookup yields CDR1 MNHEY and CDR2 SVGAGI. CDR3 length: 14 residues. In DNA form, the CDR3 reads TGTGCCAGCGCCCTGGACAGGGGGCGTGAAAAACTGTTTTTT. It is translated as CASALDRGREKLFF.

V is TRBV27 and J is TRBJ1-2, with 7 bases lining up with TRBD1. Losses at the gene ends were 5 bases for V and 3 bases for J; bases not matched to a gene: 9. This CDR3 has 15 residues. CDR1 is MNHEY, CDR2 SMNVEV, per germline (reference sequence). CDR3 DNA: TGTGCCAGCAGTCCCCAGGGGGAAATTGACTATGGCTACACCTTC. Its protein product is CASSPQGEIDYGYTF.

This chain joins TRBV9 and TRBJ1-2, with 10 bases fitting TRBD1. The V segment lost 2 bases and the J segment 3 bases; nucleotides outside the gene matches: 4. Per germline, CDR1 SGDLS and CDR2 YYNGEE. This CDR3 region has 15 residues. CDR3 in amino acids: CASSVGTGVDYGYTF. CDR3 coding DNA: TGTGCCAGCAGCGTCGGGACAGGGGTAGACTATGGCTACACCTTC.

V and J are TRBV12-3 or TRBV12-4 and TRBJ1-2; weak D call: TRBD1 (6 bases). Trimming stripped 4 bases from V and 13 bases from J, with 16 bases between. The CDR3 contains 12 residues. The CDR3 DNA sequence: TGTGCCAGCAGTTGGACAGACAAACCCCCCACCTTC. It codes for CASSWTDKPPTF.

The chain carries TRBV6-5 and TRBJ2-7, with a tentative D call TRBD1 (6 bases). The CDR3 has 11 residues. Germline V lookup: CDR1 MNHEY, CDR2 SVGAGI. V was shortened by 8 bases and J by 7 bases, with 12 bases between the two germline ends. Written as DNA, the CDR3 is TGTGCCAGCGGGCGGACAGCAGAGCAGTACGTC. This encodes CASGRTAEQYV.

CDR3 sequence reads: CASSKTRGSGPPYEQYF. The DNA for the CDR3 is TGTGCCAGCAGCAAAACCCGCGGGAGCGGGCCTCCCTACGAGCAGTACTTC. V usage is TRBV21-1 and J usage is TRBJ2-7; TRBD2 reflects the table's D call only, with no check against the DNA. TRBV21-1 is a pseudogene locus. The CDR3 runs 17 residues.

This clone was recorded only once. The chain links TRBV9 to TRBJ1-2; a possible D gene is TRBD1 (5 bases). CDR1 is SGDLS and CDR2 is YYNGEE in the germline V gene. V was clipped by 0 bases and J by 4 bases, with 13 bases between them. CDR3 size: 15 residues. The CDR3 is CASSVDGAGPYGYTF. The CDR3 DNA is TGTGCCAGCAGCGTAGATGGGGCAGGGCCCTATGGCTACACCTTC.

J is TRBJ1-1 and V is TRBV2; TRBD1 aligns across 7 bases. The ends lost 7 bases at V and 4 bases at J; junction bases unmatched: 12. Per the germline V gene, CDR1 is SNHLY and CDR2 is FYNNEI. The CDR3 is made up of 15 amino acids. CDR3 DNA sequence: TGTGCCAGCACTACCTCAGGGGGAGCGGGCACTGAAGCTTTCTTT. It specifies CASTTSGGAGTEAFF.

The chain carries TRBV4-1 and TRBJ1-5; D is uncertain. V was trimmed by 1 base and J by 1 base, leaving 8 bases between them. Germline V gene lookup returns CDR1 MGHRA and CDR2 YSYEKL. The CDR3 is 15 residues long. The CDR3 DNA sequence: TGCGCCAGCAGCCAAGTTTTGGGCAGCAATCAGCCCCAGCATTTT. This translates into CASSQVLGSNQPQHF.